This T cell receptor beta chain was recorded in a study of T cell responses to AZD1222 COVID-19 vaccine. Whole-study findings and limits: Spike-specific TCR repertoires showed rising breadth and depth after two AZD1222 doses.

Concerning this clone itself: Its antigen remains unknown.

The trim removed 6 bases at V and 5 bases at J, leaving 6 bases unmatched. The CDR3 has 15 amino acids. Germline V gene sequence: CDR1 LGHNA, CDR2 YSLEER. Using immunoSEQ multiplex PCR, the repertoire was profiled, and TCRdb retains in-frame clones only, with some absent. The table lists 250,000 to 300,000 clones, roughly 93% of them singletons. The receptor comes from an adult who received the AZD1222 COVID-19 vaccine. This specimen was peripheral blood, taken 28 days after the second AZD1222 dose. V and J are TRBV4-3 and TRBJ2-1; 11 bases match TRBD2. The CDR3 DNA reads as TGCGCCAGCAGTCTCTTAGCGGGAGGGCACAATGAGCAGTTCTTC. Its protein product is CASSLLAGGHNEQFF.